This T cell receptor (beta chain) was sequenced for a study of blood T cells in healthy people across ages. For the second PCR, which ran for 7 to 11 cycles, a sample-barcoded 5' primer and a J-beta primer mix were used. Sequencing recovered at least 2.5 million CDR3-containing paired-end reads from each sample. TCRdb re-analysed the 5' RACE reads in MiXCR, keeping a single row per CDR3 protein. The table shows about 560,000 distinct CDR3 sequences, with about 28% occurring only once. With regard to this clonotype: Compared with germline, one end of the junction differs, possibly owing to a read error.

The germline V gene encodes CDR1 DFQATT and CDR2 SNEGSKA (reference sequence). The CDR3 consists of 16 residues. The sample was also linked to a second study, of T cells of mothers and their children.

Sequencing used blood. The sequence derives from a boy younger than 10 in good health. The gene calls are TRBV20-1 and TRBJ2-4; 7 bases fit TRBD2. The CDR3 region has the DNA TGCAGTGCCAGAGCGGGGCGGGGAATAGCCAAAAACATTCAGTACTTC. This encodes CSARAGRGIAKNIQYF.